Shown below are 16 T cell receptor beta chains from a single sample sequenced in a study of blood T cells in healthy people across ages. The authors ran a second PCR of about 6 to 11 cycles using a sample-barcoded 5' primer and a J-beta primer mix. TCRdb redid the calling of the 5' RACE reads with MiXCR, one entry per CDR3 protein. The sample holds 550,000 to 700,000 distinct CDR3 sequences, 27% seen once. What was sequenced was blood. The source is a woman aged 70-85 years in good health.

The CDR3 sequence is CASSQDGAGGGGYTF. The DNA for the CDR3 is TGCGCCAGCAGCCAAGATGGGGCAGGGGGCGGAGGCTACACCTTC. This sequence joins TRBV4-3 and TRBJ1-2; 8 positions agree with TRBD1. The CDR3 consists of 15 residues. After removal of 0 bases from V and 8 bases from J, the junction contained 8 bases not matched to a gene. Germline CDR1 LGHNA, CDR2 YSLEER.

This sequence joins TRBV4-3 and TRBJ2-1, with D tentatively TRBD2 (5 bases). The end of the DNA fits TRBJ2-5 better, so the J call may be wrong. Germline V gene lookup returns CDR1 LGHNA and CDR2 YSLEER. The CDR3 runs to 15 residues. Here the CDR3 DNA reads TGCGCCAGCAGCCCGGACGGAGGACTCCAAGAGACCCAGTACTTC. Its protein product is CASSPDGGLQETQYF.

A remark on this clonotype: Lacking the conserved final phenylalanine or tryptophan, this CDR3 likely reflects a read error. The DNA is omitted, as the CDR3 cannot be located on it reliably, and the CDR3 follows TCRdb's listing. The chain joins TRBV7-9 to TRBJ2-7; TRBD1 is taken as the D call from the table, unchecked against the DNA. CDR1 and CDR2 from the germline V gene are SEHNR and FQNEAQ (reference sequence). With termini counted, the CDR3 has 13 amino acids. CDR3 loop: CASSPQVWGGGPL.

The V and J genes are TRBV27 and TRBJ2-1; either TRBD1 or TRBD2 may supply D (5 bases each). There are 14 residues in the CDR3. The ends were cut back, 8 bases at V and 0 bases at J, with 11 bases in the middle. Germline CDR1 reads MNHEY; CDR2 reads SMNVEV (reference sequence). CDR3 sequence reads: CASRGPSSYNEQFF. The DNA of the CDR3 is TGTGCCAGCCGGGGACCGAGCTCCTACAATGAGCAGTTCTTC.

V usage is TRBV27 and J usage is TRBJ2-7; possibly TRBD1 or TRBD2 for D (5 bases each). Trimming shortened V by 5 bases and J by 3 bases, and 14 bases separated the two germline ends. Germline CDR1 and CDR2: MNHEY and SMNVEV (reference sequence). The CDR3 consists of 14 residues. The DNA for the CDR3 is TGTGCCAGCAGTGTTCAAACGGGGCTCTACGAGCAGTACTTC. Its translation: CASSVQTGLYEQYF.

The chain is built from TRBV7-2 and TRBJ2-1; TRBD1 aligns across 10 bases. CDR3 length: 15 residues. J was trimmed by 9 bases and V by 1 base; bases with no gene match: 6. CDR1 and CDR2 (germline): SGHTA, FQGNSA. CDR3 residues: CASSLVAGTGVEQFF. The DNA of the CDR3 is TGTGCCAGCAGCTTAGTAGCTGGGACAGGGGTTGAGCAGTTCTTC.

This clonotype was found many times. The V gene is TRBV4-1, the J gene TRBJ2-5, with TRBD2 identical over 9 bases. Germline V gives CDR1 MGHRA, CDR2 YSYEKL. The CDR3 loop spans 17 amino acids. The J segment lost 5 bases and the V segment lost 0 bases, leaving 10 bases of the junction unmatched. DNA for the CDR3: TGCGCCAGCAGCCAAGATGGCCAGCGGGGGGTTGGGGAGACCCAGTACTTC. This sequence encodes CASSQDGQRGVGETQYF.

The V call is TRBV2, the J call TRBJ2-5; the match to TRBD2 covers 9 bases. Near its end, the DNA agrees better with TRBJ2-7, so the J call may be wrong. The CDR3 is 13 amino acids. Germline V lookup: CDR1 SNHLY, CDR2 FYNNEI. The CDR3 region has the DNA TGTGCCAGCAGTTGGACTAGCGACTACGAGCAGTACTTC. Encoded protein: CASSWTSDYEQYF.

This clonotype appeared many times. The chain has TRBV4-2 and TRBJ1-4; D is uncertain. CDR3 length: 13 residues. From germline, CDR1 is LGHNA and CDR2 YNFKEQ. Trimming removed 0 bases from V and 8 bases from J, with 7 bases in between. CDR3 nucleotide sequence: TGTGCCAGCAGCCAAGATCCAGAGGAAAAACTGTTTTTT. It translates to CASSQDPEEKLFF.

This chain joins TRBV20-1 and TRBJ1-1; D perhaps matches TRBD1 (5 bases). This CDR3 has 14 amino acids. Looked up from germline, CDR1 is DFQATT and CDR2 is SNEGSKA (reference sequence). Trimming took 7 bases from V and 0 from J, leaving 15 bases between them. CDR3 DNA sequence: TGCAGTGTTCGCCCCGGGGGGATGAACACTGAAGCTTTCTTT. Translating gives CSVRPGGMNTEAFF.

The chain uses TRBV7-2 and TRBJ2-5; D not certain. With 3 bases removed from V and 5 bases from J, the gap between germline ends came to 16 bases. The length of the CDR3 is 15 residues. CDR1 and CDR2 (germline): SGHTA, FQGNSA. The CDR3 DNA sequence: TGTGCCAGCAGCTTGGCTGCAGGCTCCTGGGAGACCCAGTACTTC. Translated, it gives CASSLAAGSWETQYF.

J is TRBJ2-5 and V is TRBV20-1; 12 positions agree with TRBD2. The CDR3 runs to 14 residues. Germline-derived CDR1 and CDR2 are DFQATT and SNEGSKA (reference sequence). The V and J ends lost 3 bases and 4 bases, in that order; junction bases with no gene match: 3. CDR3 nucleotides: TGCAGTGCTAGGCCTAGCGGGGGGGGAGAGACCCAGTACTTC. Amino acid sequence: CSARPSGGGETQYF.

This clonotype was counted ten times or more. The genes are TRBV20-1 and TRBJ1-4; TRBD1 might be the D (5 bases). This CDR3 is built from 14 residues. Looked up from germline, CDR1 is DFQATT and CDR2 is SNEGSKA (reference sequence). Trimming stripped 1 base from V and 6 bases from J, with 12 bases between. The CDR3 loop reads CSARAAEGYEKLFF. For the CDR3, the DNA is TGCAGTGCTAGAGCCGCGGAGGGGTATGAAAAACTGTTTTTT.

This clonotype was seen more than once but under ten times. The rearrangement joins TRBV9 to TRBJ2-3; D may correspond to TRBD1 or TRBD2 (5 bases each). The V end lost 1 base, the J end lost 4 bases, and 10 bases lay between the germline ends. The germline gives CDR1 SGDLS, CDR2 YYNGEE. The CDR3 covers 14 residues. The CDR3 DNA reads TGTGCCAGCAGCGTAACACAGGAGGCAGATACGCAGTATTTT. Translating it yields CASSVTQEADTQYF. The full variable domain, in which reference TRBV9 and TRBJ2-3 provide the parts outside the CDR3, is DSGVTQTPKHLITATGQRVTLRCSPRSGDLSVYWYQQSLDQGLQFLIQYYNGEERAKGNILERFSAQQFPDLHSELNLSSLELGDSALYFCASSVTQEADTQYFGPGTRLTVL.

The rearrangement joins TRBV25-1 to TRBJ1-1; D is ambiguous. Germline V gene sequence: CDR1 MGHDK, CDR2 SYGVNS. V dropped 9 bases and J dropped 0 bases, with 11 bases sitting between them. The length of the CDR3 is 13 residues. The CDR3: CASKSSMNTEAFF. The DNA for the CDR3 is TGTGCCAGTAAAAGTTCCATGAACACTGAAGCTTTCTTT.

This chain joins TRBV6-6 and TRBJ1-3; D unclear. This CDR3 spans 16 amino acids. Trimming took 0 bases from V and 0 from J, leaving 9 bases between them. In germline, CDR1 is MNHNY, CDR2 SVGAGI (reference sequence). The CDR3 DNA is TGTGCCAGCAGTTACTCGATCCCCACCTCTGGAAACACCATATATTTT. Residues: CASSYSIPTSGNTIYF.